These 6 T cell receptor beta chains came from one sample sequenced in a study of T cells in Graves' hyperthyroidism and ophthalmopathy (dated by TCRdb to about 2019). Library generation was performed with multiplex PCR. Instrument used: Illumina HiSeq 2000. The TCR beta CDR3 regions were amplified from the RNA transcripts. A first-round RT-PCR of the TCR CDR3 used the HTBI primer set with the Qiagen OneStep RT-PCR kit. The public reads were reprocessed in TCRdb via fastp at Q25 and MiXCR, keeping in-frame beta chains. Entries are consolidated by CDR3 protein sequence, retaining the most common genes and DNA. Across this sample there are around 350,000 distinct CDR3 sequences, with roughly a sixth seen only once. Of the sample, approximately 35% falls within the top ten clones. Material for sequencing was blood. All receptors come from a young woman with Graves' hyperthyroidism that later progressed to Graves' ophthalmopathy.

In its sample, this clonotype was seen many times. V is TRBV11-2 and J is TRBJ2-7; no clear D gene. The CDR3 consists of 14 residues. The germline V and J ends were trimmed by 6 bases and 7 bases, with 19 bases remaining between them. The V gene's germline CDR1 is SGHAT and CDR2 FQNNGV. The CDR3 nucleotides read TGTGCCAGCAGTGCTACCAACTCGACCCCGGAGCAGTACTTC. Its protein is CASSATNSTPEQYF.

The sample holds many counts of this clonotype. The chain is built from TRBV13 and TRBJ2-7; D might be TRBD1 (5 bases). CDR1 and CDR2 (germline): PRHDT, FYEKMQ (reference sequence). Between the trimmed V and J ends, which lost 1 base and 3 bases, there was a span of 13 bases. The CDR3 totals 15 residues. DNA of the CDR3: TGTGCCAGCAGCTTAGCCCCCCAGGGCGGCTACGAGCAGTACTTC. It yields the protein CASSLAPQGGYEQYF.

This clonotype was found many times. The chain uses TRBV12-3 or TRBV12-4 and TRBJ2-2, with 15 bases that match TRBD2. The ends lost 5 bases at V and 5 bases at J; junction bases unmatched: 12. The CDR3 has 19 amino acids. This CDR3 is CASSATPGLAGGRTGELFF. The CDR3 DNA follows: TGTGCCAGCAGTGCGACCCCGGGACTAGCGGGGGGACGGACCGGGGAGCTGTTTTTT.

This clonotype has ten or more counts. The chain is built from TRBV28 and TRBJ1-2; 7 bases agree with TRBD1. There are 15 residues in the CDR3. From germline, CDR1 is MDHEN and CDR2 SYDVKM. The ends lost 2 bases at V and 0 bases at J; junction bases unmatched: 3. DNA of the CDR3: TGTGCCAGCAGTTTAATAGGGACAGCTAACTATGGCTACACCTTC. Protein product: CASSLIGTANYGYTF.

This clonotype was recorded many times. J is TRBJ2-7 and V is TRBV2; 10 bases are shared with TRBD1. V was pared by 5 bases and J by 0 bases, with 13 bases of the junction left unmatched. The germline gives CDR1 SNHLY, CDR2 FYNNEI. CDR3 length: 18 residues. In nucleotides, the CDR3 is TGTGCCAGCAGTTTGGACAGGGGGAAAAGTTTACGCTCCTACGAGCAGTACTTC. This sequence encodes CASSLDRGKSLRSYEQYF.

The chain employs TRBV5-4 and TRBJ1-2, with TRBD1 matching 9 bases. The V gene end was trimmed by 6 bases and the J gene end by 3 bases; junction bases not matched to a gene: 6. The CDR3 consists of 14 residues. CDR1 and CDR2 (germline): SGHNT, YYREEE (reference sequence). The CDR3 sequence is CASKTGGGDYGYTF. In nucleotides, the CDR3 is TGTGCCAGCAAAACAGGGGGCGGGGACTATGGCTACACCTTC.